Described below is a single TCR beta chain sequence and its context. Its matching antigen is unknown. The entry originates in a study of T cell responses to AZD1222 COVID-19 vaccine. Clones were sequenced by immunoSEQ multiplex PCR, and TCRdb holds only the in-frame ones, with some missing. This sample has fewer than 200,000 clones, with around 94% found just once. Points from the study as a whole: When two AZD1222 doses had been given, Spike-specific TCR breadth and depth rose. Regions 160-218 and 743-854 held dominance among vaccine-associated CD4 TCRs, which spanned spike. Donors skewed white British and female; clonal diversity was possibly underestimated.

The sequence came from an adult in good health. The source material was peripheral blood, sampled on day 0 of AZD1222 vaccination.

The CDR3 region is CASSQGSGVEKLFF. The CDR3 DNA follows: TGCGCCAGCAGCCAAGGGTCAGGGGTCGAAAAACTGTTTTTT. V gene TRBV4-1 combines with J gene TRBJ1-4; D might be TRBD1 (6 bases). Between the trimmed V and J ends, which lost 1 base and 8 bases, there was a span of 11 bases. From germline, CDR1 is MGHRA and CDR2 YSYEKL. The CDR3 spans 14 residues.